The entry that follows covers one T cell receptor (beta chain) sequence. Its target is not known. The germline gene is not matched at one end of the junction; a read error may be the cause. This sample is drawn from a study of cytomegalovirus exposure and HLA in healthy donors. Study-wide results and limits: Using a false discovery rate of 0.05, a later analysis showed that 16,951 TCR beta sequences were associated with HLA alleles.

It was with 60 Vbeta and 13 Jbeta primers that the PCR ran. The protocol was immunoSEQ multiplex PCR, while the TCRdb copy is restricted to in-frame clones and leaves out a portion. Here the sample spans roughly 280,000 clones, 72% being singletons. The receptor was derived from a female donor in good health and CMV-seronegative. The sample comprised PBMCs.

The CDR3 DNA is TGCGCCGACAGGCGCCAGTCTAGCACAGATACGCAGTATTTT. It translates to CADRRQSSTDTQYF. The V gene is TRBV2, the J gene TRBJ2-3; tentatively, D is TRBD1 (6 bases). The CDR3 loop spans 14 amino acids. Germline CDR1 reads SNHLY; CDR2 reads FYNNEI.